Following are 17 T cell receptor beta chains from one sample sequenced in a study of T cell responses to AZD1222 COVID-19 vaccine. Clones were sequenced by immunoSEQ multiplex PCR, and TCRdb holds only the in-frame ones, with some missing. Seen here are tens of thousands of clones, roughly 87% observed once, and the top ten hold roughly 20%. Sequenced here: peripheral blood, sampled on day 0 of AZD1222 vaccination. The receptors originated from an adult in good health.

The chain has TRBV28 and TRBJ1-6; D not certain. V was shortened by 7 bases and J by 10 bases, with 5 bases between the two germline ends. Per the germline V gene, CDR1 is MDHEN and CDR2 is SYDVKM. This CDR3 contains 10 residues. The CDR3 sequence: CASTRSPLHF. The CDR3 DNA sequence: TGTGCCAGCACCCGGTCACCCCTCCACTTT.

The chain is built from TRBV2 and TRBJ1-5; 7 bases match TRBD1. Unmatched junction bases numbered 8, after V lost 10 bases and J lost 5 bases. Germline values: CDR1 SNHLY, CDR2 FYNNEI. This CDR3 comprises 13 residues. The CDR3 coding sequence is TGTGCCACCACAGGGGAATGGGATCAGCCCCAGCATTTT. Its translation: CATTGEWDQPQHF.

The CDR3 sequence is CASSLDRANTEAFF. The CDR3 DNA is TGCGCCAGCAGCTTGGACAGGGCGAACACTGAAGCTTTCTTT. The chain carries TRBV5-1 and TRBJ1-1; D is perhaps TRBD1 (6 bases). The CDR3 loop spans 14 amino acids. With 0 bases removed from V and 1 base from J, the gap between germline ends came to 7 bases. Germline V gene data show CDR1 as SGHRS and CDR2 as YFSETQ.

In its sample, this clone was seen a few times. This chain links TRBV3-1 (or the pseudogene TRBV3-2) with TRBJ2-4; 7 bases are a match to TRBD1. CDR3 size: 14 residues. Trimming removed 4 bases from V and 8 bases from J; junction bases left unmatched: 8. Germline CDR1 reads LGHDT; CDR2 reads YNNKEL (reference sequence). CDR3 sequence reads: CASSPTGVFHIQYF. The CDR3 DNA reads TGTGCCAGCAGCCCAACAGGGGTGTTTCACATTCAGTACTTC.

This chain uses TRBV3-1 (or the pseudogene TRBV3-2) with TRBJ1-1, with unresolved D. The V end was cut by 4 bases, the J end by 8 bases, with 17 bases between. Germline lookup yields CDR1 LGHDT and CDR2 YNNKEL (reference sequence). There are 14 residues in the CDR3. Here the CDR3 DNA reads TGTGCCAGCAGCCCGCGAACCGGGGAAAGGGAAGCTTTCTTT. Translated, it gives CASSPRTGEREAFF.

This rearrangement joins TRBV18 to TRBJ2-4, with TRBD2 matching 9 bases. Germline loops: CDR1 KGHSH, CDR2 LQKENI. The length of the CDR3 is 14 residues. Trimming took 3 bases from V and 15 from J; bases not matched to a gene: 12. The CDR3 protein is CASSPPAGGPGGYF. The CDR3 DNA is TGTGCCAGCTCACCCCCAGCGGGGGGCCCTGGCGGGTACTTC.

The CDR3 reads CASSATGTGVTGELFF. CDR3 sequence (DNA): TGTGCCAGCAGTGCGACCGGGACAGGGGTTACCGGGGAGCTGTTTTTT. The chain couples TRBV27 to TRBJ2-2; the match to TRBD1 covers 10 bases. The V gene's germline CDR1 is MNHEY and CDR2 SMNVEV (reference sequence). The CDR3 has 16 residues. Trimming took 5 bases from V and 5 from J; bases not matched to a gene: 8.

The CDR3 coding sequence is TGTGCCAGCAGTCCCCAACTTTTCCCAGATACGCAGTATTTT. Amino acids: CASSPQLFPDTQYF. The chain joins TRBV27 to TRBJ2-3, with no clear D. The CDR3 covers 14 residues. Between the trimmed V and J ends, which lost 5 bases and 4 bases, there was a span of 13 bases. Germline V gene lookup returns CDR1 MNHEY and CDR2 SMNVEV (reference sequence).

The chain uses TRBV11-3 and TRBJ1-6; D gene unclear. The V gene lost 1 base and the J gene lost 10 bases, with 11 bases spanning the gap. This CDR3 has 14 residues. Germline CDR1 SGHNT, CDR2 YENEEA. The chain's CDR3 is CASSLGQRESPLHF. DNA for the CDR3: TGTGCCAGCAGCTTAGGCCAGAGGGAGTCACCCCTCCACTTT.

The chain carries TRBV28 and TRBJ1-6, with 7 bases identical to TRBD1. Trimming took 6 bases from V and 9 from J; bases not matched to a gene: 11. Germline CDR1 is MDHEN and CDR2 is SYDVKM. The CDR3 has 15 residues. Here the CDR3 DNA reads TGTGCCAGCAGCCCCTTTGGCAGGGGGGTTTCACCCCTCCACTTT. This gives the protein CASSPFGRGVSPLHF.

In DNA, the CDR3 is TGTGCCAGCAGTTACTCAGGAGCAGGCACAGATACGCAGTATTTT. This encodes CASSYSGAGTDTQYF. This chain links TRBV6-5 with TRBJ2-3, with D unresolved. Germline CDR1 MNHEY, CDR2 SVGAGI. V was pared by 0 bases and J by 1 base, with 8 bases between. This CDR3 comprises 15 residues.

The rearrangement uses TRBV29-1 and TRBJ2-5; TRBD2 agrees at 7 bases. Germline values: CDR1 SQVTM, CDR2 ANQGSEA. The J segment lost 4 bases and the V segment lost 2 bases, leaving 7 bases of the junction unmatched. The CDR3 has 14 amino acids. CDR3 sequence: CSVETGGIGETQYF. CDR3 DNA sequence: TGCAGCGTTGAAACGGGGGGTATTGGAGAGACCCAGTACTTC.

The CDR3 region has the DNA TGTGCCAGCAGCTTACCCCCGCGAGGGGGCATTCAGTATGGCTACACCTTC. It codes for CASSLPPRGGIQYGYTF. The rearrangement links TRBV7-9 to TRBJ1-2, with 7 bases matching TRBD1. The CDR3 runs to 17 residues. The V and J ends lost 2 bases and 5 bases, in that order; junction bases with no gene match: 14. CDR1 SEHNR and CDR2 FQNEAQ come from the germline V gene (reference sequence).

The chain couples TRBV2 to TRBJ2-1; tentatively, D is TRBD2 (5 bases). Germline CDR1 and CDR2: SNHLY and FYNNEI. The germline V and J ends were trimmed by 2 bases and 9 bases, with 17 bases remaining between them. The CDR3 loop spans 15 amino acids. CDR3 region: CASSESLLVIIEQFF. The CDR3 nucleotides are TGTGCCAGCAGTGAATCCCTACTAGTGATAATTGAGCAGTTCTTC.

The chain joins TRBV2 to TRBJ1-5; 7 bases map to TRBD1. The ends lost 6 bases at V and 6 bases at J; junction bases unmatched: 5. The germline V gene has CDR1 SNHLY and CDR2 FYNNEI. The CDR3 runs 13 residues. The CDR3: CASSRGQFQPQHF. DNA of the CDR3: TGTGCCAGCAGCCGGGGACAGTTTCAGCCCCAGCATTTT.

The chain has TRBV6-4 and TRBJ1-5; no clear D gene. The CDR3 length is 13 residues. Germline V gene sequence: CDR1 MRHNA, CDR2 SNTAGT. V lost 3 bases, J lost 8 bases, and 11 bases lay in between. For the CDR3, the DNA is TGTGCCAGCAGTGATCGGCCCGGCGAGCCCCAGCATTTT. Its translation: CASSDRPGEPQHF.

The V call is TRBV25-1, the J call TRBJ1-2; a possible D gene is TRBD1 (6 bases). With 5 bases removed from V and 3 bases from J, the gap between germline ends came to 16 bases. Germline lookup yields CDR1 MGHDK and CDR2 SYGVNS. CDR3 size: 15 residues. The CDR3 DNA reads as TGTGCCAGCAGTTCCTGGGTAGGGGGATACTATGGCTACACCTTC. Encoded protein: CASSSWVGGYYGYTF.